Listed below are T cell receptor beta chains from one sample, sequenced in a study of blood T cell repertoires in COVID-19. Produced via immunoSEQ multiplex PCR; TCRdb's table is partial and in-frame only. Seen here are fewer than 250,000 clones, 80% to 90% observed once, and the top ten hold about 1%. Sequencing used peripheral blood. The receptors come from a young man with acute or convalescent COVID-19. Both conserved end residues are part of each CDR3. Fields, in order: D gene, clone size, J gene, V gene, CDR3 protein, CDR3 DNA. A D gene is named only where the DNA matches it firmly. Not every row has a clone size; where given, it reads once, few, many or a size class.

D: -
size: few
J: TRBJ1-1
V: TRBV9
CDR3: CASSPYDRNTEAFF
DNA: TGTGCCAGCAGCCCCTACGACAGGAACACTGAAGCTTTCTTT

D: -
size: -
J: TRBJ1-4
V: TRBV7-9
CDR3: CASSPPWALGEKLFF
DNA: TGTGCCAGCAGCCCCCCTTGGGCTCTGGGTGAAAAACTGTTTTTT

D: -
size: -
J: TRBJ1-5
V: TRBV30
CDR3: CAWSTGSHWGSNQPQHF
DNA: TGTGCCTGGAGTACCGGGAGCCATTGGGGTAGCAATCAGCCCCAGCATTTT

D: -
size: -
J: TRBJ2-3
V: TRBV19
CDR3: CASSIIHTDTQYF
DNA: TGTGCCAGTAGTATCATCCACACAGATACGCAGTATTTT

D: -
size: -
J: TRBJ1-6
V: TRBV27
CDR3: CASSLGQDINSPLHF
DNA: TGTGCCAGCAGTTTAGGCCAGGATATTAATTCACCCCTCCACTTT

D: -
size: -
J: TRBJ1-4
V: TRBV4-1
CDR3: CASSQPLDWEKLFF
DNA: TGCGCCAGCAGCCAACCCCTAGATTGGGAAAAACTGTTTTTT

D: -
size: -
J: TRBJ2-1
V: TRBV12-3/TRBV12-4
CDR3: CASSPTREQFF
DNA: TGTGCCAGCAGCCCCACTCGGGAGCAGTTCTTC

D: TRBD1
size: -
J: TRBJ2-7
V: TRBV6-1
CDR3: CASSGGQGATYEQYF
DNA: TGTGCCAGCAGCGGGGGACAGGGGGCTACCTACGAGCAGTACTTC

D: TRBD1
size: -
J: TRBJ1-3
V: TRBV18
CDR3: CASSATGSGNTIYF
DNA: TGTGCCAGCTCAGCGACAGGGTCGGGGAACACCATATATTTT

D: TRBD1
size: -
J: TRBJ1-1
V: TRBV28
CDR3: CASSLLRTGTFF
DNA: TGTGCCAGCAGTTTACTCCGGACAGGGACTTTCTTT

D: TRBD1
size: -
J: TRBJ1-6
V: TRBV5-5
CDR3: CASSLQGASYNSPLHF
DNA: TGTGCCAGCAGCTTACAGGGGGCCTCCTATAATTCACCCCTCCACTTT

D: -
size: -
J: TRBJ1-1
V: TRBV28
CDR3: CASNPAGVNTEAFF
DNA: TGTGCCAGCAACCCGGCAGGGGTGAACACTGAAGCTTTCTTT

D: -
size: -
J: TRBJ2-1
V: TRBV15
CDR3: CATSSDRLSYNEQFF
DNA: TGTGCCACCAGCAGTGACAGGCTCTCCTACAATGAGCAGTTCTTC

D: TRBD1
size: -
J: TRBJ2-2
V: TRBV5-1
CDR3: CASSPGQGFPGELFF
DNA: TGCGCCAGCAGCCCGGGACAGGGGTTCCCCGGGGAGCTGTTTTTT

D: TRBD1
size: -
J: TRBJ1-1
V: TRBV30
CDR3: CAWSPRGVGTEAFF
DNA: TGTGCCTGGAGCCCCAGGGGGGTGGGGACTGAAGCTTTCTTT

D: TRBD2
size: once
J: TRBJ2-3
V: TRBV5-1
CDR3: CASSLGTLAGGGTDTQYF
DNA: TGCGCCAGCAGCCTGGGGACGCTAGCGGGAGGAGGAACAGATACGCAGTATTTT

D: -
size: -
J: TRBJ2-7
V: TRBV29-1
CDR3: CSVGGTQSSYEQYF
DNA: TGCAGCGTGGGGGGGACACAAAGCTCCTACGAGCAGTACTTC